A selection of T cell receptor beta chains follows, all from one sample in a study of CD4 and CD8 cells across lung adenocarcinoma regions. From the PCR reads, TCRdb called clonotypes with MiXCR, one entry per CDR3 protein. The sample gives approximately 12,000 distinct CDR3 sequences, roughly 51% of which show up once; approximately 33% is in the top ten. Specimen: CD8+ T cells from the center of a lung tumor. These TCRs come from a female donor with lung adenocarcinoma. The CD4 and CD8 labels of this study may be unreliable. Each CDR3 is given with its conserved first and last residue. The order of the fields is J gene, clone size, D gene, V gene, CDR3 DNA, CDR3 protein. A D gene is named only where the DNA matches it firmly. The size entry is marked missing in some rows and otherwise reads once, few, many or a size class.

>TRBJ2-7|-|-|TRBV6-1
TGTGCCAGCAGTACCAACGCTAAGGGGTCCTACGAGCAGTACTTC
CASSTNAKGSYEQYF
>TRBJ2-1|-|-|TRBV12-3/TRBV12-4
TGTGCCAGCAGTTTAGGCAGTTTCCAGTTCTTC
CASSLGSFQFF
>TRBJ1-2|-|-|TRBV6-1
TGTGCCAGCAGTGAGTCAGGAGTCTATGGCTACACCTTC
CASSESGVYGYTF
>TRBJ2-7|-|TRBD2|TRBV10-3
TGTGCCGCCGGGACTACTGTCTACGAGCAGTACTTC
CAAGTTVYEQYF
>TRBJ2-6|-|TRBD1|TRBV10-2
TGCGCCAGCAGTGAGGGCAGGGGGCGGTCTGGGGCCAACGTCCTGACTTTC
CASSEGRGRSGANVLTF
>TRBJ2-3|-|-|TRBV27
TGTGCGGGGAGTTTGGGCCGGGTCCCAGAGACCCAGTACTTT
CAGSLGRVPETQYF
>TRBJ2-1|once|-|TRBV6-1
TGTGCCAGCAGTCGGGGGAGCTCCTACAATGAGCAGTTCTTC
CASSRGSSYNEQFF
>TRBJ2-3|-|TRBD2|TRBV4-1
TGCGCCAGCAGCCAAGATGCACTAGCGGGGGAGTCTAGCACAGATACGCAGTATTTT
CASSQDALAGESSTDTQYF
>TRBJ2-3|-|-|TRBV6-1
TGTGCCAGCTGGTGCACAGATACGCAGTTTTTT
CASWCTDTQFF
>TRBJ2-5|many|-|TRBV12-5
TGTGCTAGTGGTTTTCTGGGGGGGGCCGTCCAAGAGACCCAGTACTTC
CASGFLGGAVQETQYF
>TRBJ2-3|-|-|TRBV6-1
TGTGCCAGCAGAAGGGACACTAGCACAGATACGCAGTATTTT
CASRRDTSTDTQYF
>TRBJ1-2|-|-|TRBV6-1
TGTGCCAGCAGTCCCGCAGGGCTCCTCTATGGCTACACCTTC
CASSPAGLLYGYTF
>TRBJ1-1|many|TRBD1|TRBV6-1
TGTGCCAGCAGTGACCGGACAGGGCCGTACACTGAAGCTTTCTTT
CASSDRTGPYTEAFF
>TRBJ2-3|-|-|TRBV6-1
TGTGCCAGCAGTGAAGTAGGTGGGGGGGATACGCAGTATTTT
CASSEVGGGDTQYF
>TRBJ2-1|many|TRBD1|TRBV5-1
TGCGCCAGCAGCTTGGTGGGACAGGGGTTGAGGGACAATGAGCAGTTCTTC
CASSLVGQGLRDNEQFF
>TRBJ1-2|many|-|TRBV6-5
TGTGCCAGCAGTTTCCCGGGACGTAGTATCTATGGCTACACCTTC
CASSFPGRSIYGYTF
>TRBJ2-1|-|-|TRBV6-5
TGTGCCAGCAGTTACTCCGGGACAGAGCAGTTCTTC
CASSYSGTEQFF
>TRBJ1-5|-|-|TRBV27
TGTGCCAGCAGCCGAAGGGGGGTCGTGGATCAGCCCCTCCATTTT
CASSRRGVVDQPLHF
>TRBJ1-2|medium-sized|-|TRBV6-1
TGTGCCAGCACCATCGAGGAGGGGAACTATGGCTACACCTTC
CASTIEEGNYGYTF
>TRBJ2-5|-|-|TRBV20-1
TGCAGTGCTAGAGAAATGAACTCGCAAGAGACCCAGTACTTC
CSAREMNSQETQYF
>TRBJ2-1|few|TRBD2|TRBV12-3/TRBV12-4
TGTGCCAGCAGTTTAGGGACTAGCGGGGGGGTACAAAAGTACTTC
CASSLGTSGGVQKYF
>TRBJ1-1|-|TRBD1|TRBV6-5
TGTGCCAGCAGTTATGCGGGACAGGGGAGGGCTGAAGCTTTCTTT
CASSYAGQGRAEAFF
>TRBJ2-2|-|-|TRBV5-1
TGCGCCAGCAGCCCTTCTACGGACACCGGGGAGCTGTTTTTT
CASSPSTDTGELFF
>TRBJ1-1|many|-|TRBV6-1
TGTGCCAGCAGTGAAGGGACAGTGACTGAAGCTTTCTTT
CASSEGTVTEAFF
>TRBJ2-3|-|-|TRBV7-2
TGTGCCAGCAGCTTATTGGTGGATGGGGATACGCAGTATTTT
CASSLLVDGDTQYF
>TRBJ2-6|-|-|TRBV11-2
TGTGCCAGCAGCTTAGATCTGGGATACTCTGGGGCCAACGTCCTGACTTTC
CASSLDLGYSGANVLTF